A selection of T cell receptor beta chains follows, all from one sample in a study of cytomegalovirus exposure and HLA in healthy donors. Clones were read by immunoSEQ multiplex PCR, and TCRdb kept only the in-frame ones, dropping some. The table includes about 130,000 clones, 65% to 90% detected once. Sequenced: PBMCs. The receptors come from a man between 50 and 59 years old in good health and CMV-seronegative. Each CDR3 is given with its conserved first and last residue. A D gene is named only where the DNA matches it firmly. The listing skips clone size in some rows; elsewhere it reads once, few, many or a size class.

>NA|NA|TRBV10-1|13|TRBJ1-1
TGCGCCAGCAGCCTGGAGCTGAACACTGAAGCTTTCTTT
CASSLELNTEAFF
>NA|TRBD1|TRBV7-2|14|TRBJ1-5
TGTGCCAGCAGCTTGGACAGGAGCAATCAGCCCCAGCATTTT
CASSLDRSNQPQHF
>NA|TRBD2|TRBV7-2|15|TRBJ2-5
TGTGCCAGCAGCATGGTAGCGGGGGGCCAAGAGACCCAGTACTTC
CASSMVAGGQETQYF
>NA|TRBD1|TRBV18|14|TRBJ1-2
TGTGCCAGCTCACCCGTCGGACAGGCGGGTGGCTACACCTTC
CASSPVGQAGGYTF
>NA|NA|TRBV7-2|14|TRBJ2-7
TGTGCCAGCAGCTTAGCGTCCCTAGTTAACGAGCAGTACTTC
CASSLASLVNEQYF
>NA|NA|TRBV30|18|TRBJ2-1
TGTGCCTGGAGTGTAGATGGGGGGACAGCCAAGGCCTACAATGAGCAGTTCTTC
CAWSVDGGTAKAYNEQFF
>NA|NA|TRBV28|12|TRBJ1-5
TGTGCCAGCTCCATCAGCAATCAGCCCCAGCATTTT
CASSISNQPQHF
>NA|TRBD1|TRBV13|14|TRBJ2-5
TGTGCCAGCAGCCCTGGGACAGTTGACGAGACCCAGTACTTC
CASSPGTVDETQYF
>NA|NA|TRBV19|14|TRBJ2-7
TGTGCCAGTAGTATAGACACCGGGACATACGAGCAGTACTTC
CASSIDTGTYEQYF
>NA|NA|TRBV29-1|12|TRBJ1-1
TGCAGCGTTGCCCGGGGGGGAACTGAAGCTTTCTTT
CSVARGGTEAFF
>NA|TRBD1|TRBV13|16|TRBJ2-7
TGTGCCAGCAGCCCACGACAGGGGGCGCATTCCTACGAGCAGTACTTC
CASSPRQGAHSYEQYF
>NA|NA|TRBV5-4|13|TRBJ1-1
TGTGCCAGCAGCTTGGCCAACGGGATGGAAGCTTTCTTT
CASSLANGMEAFF
>NA|NA|TRBV4-1|15|TRBJ2-1
TGCGCCAGCAGCCAAGGCATGAGCTCCTACAATGAGCAGTTCTTC
CASSQGMSSYNEQFF
>NA|NA|TRBV7-2|13|TRBJ2-7
TGTGCCAGCAGCTTACAGGGGACCTACGAGCAGTACTTC
CASSLQGTYEQYF
>NA|TRBD1|TRBV30|15|TRBJ2-7
TGTGCCTGGAGTGTACAAGGGGGTGCGGGACAGGGGCTTATCTTC
CAWSVQGGAGQGLIF
>NA|NA|TRBV5-8|13|TRBJ1-5
TGTGCCAGCAGCCCAGGAATGAATCAGCCCCAGCATTTT
CASSPGMNQPQHF
>once|NA|TRBV2|13|TRBJ2-1
TGTGCCAGCCTCCTTTCTCTAAACAATGAGCAGTTCTTC
CASLLSLNNEQFF
>NA|TRBD1|TRBV18|16|TRBJ2-1
TGTGCCAGCTCACCAAACGAGGGACAGGGTTCCAATGAGCAGTTCTTC
CASSPNEGQGSNEQFF
>NA|TRBD1|TRBV27|14|TRBJ2-3
TGTGCCAGCAGTTTGGGACAGCGCACAGATACGCAGTATTTT
CASSLGQRTDTQYF
>NA|TRBD1|TRBV9|15|TRBJ2-2
TGTGCCAGCAGCACCCAACAGGGGGCGGCGGGGAAGCTGTTTTTT
CASSTQQGAAGKLFF
>NA|TRBD1|TRBV30|14|TRBJ1-4
TGTGCCTGTCAACAGGGGACAACTAATGAAAAACTGTTTTTT
CACQQGTTNEKLFF
>NA|TRBD1|TRBV13|15|TRBJ1-4
TGTGCCAGCAGCTTAGAGGCCAGGGGGCGTGAAAAACTGTTTTTT
CASSLEARGREKLFF
>few|TRBD1|TRBV4-1|16|TRBJ2-7
TGCGCCAGCAGCCAAGGTAGACGGACAGGGGCAAACGAGCAGTACTTC
CASSQGRRTGANEQYF
>NA|NA|TRBV4-3|15|TRBJ2-7
TGCGCCAGCAGCCAAGTATACGGGTTCTCCTACGAGCAGTACTTC
CASSQVYGFSYEQYF
>NA|TRBD1|TRBV27|16|TRBJ1-2
TGTGCCAGCCGCAAGCTTAGGACACAGGGGCTCTATGGCTACACCTTC
CASRKLRTQGLYGYTF
>NA|TRBD1|TRBV19|15|TRBJ1-2
TGTGCCAGTAGCACGATAGACAGGGCGAGTCGGGGCTACACCTTC
CASSTIDRASRGYTF
>NA|NA|TRBV9|13|TRBJ1-2
TGTGCCAGCAGCGTAAATACAGATCATGGCTACACCTTC
CASSVNTDHGYTF
>NA|TRBD1|TRBV5-1|15|TRBJ2-2
TGCGCCAGCAGCTTGGTACAGGGGGCCGGCGGGGAGCTGTTTTTT
CASSLVQGAGGELFF
>NA|NA|TRBV5-8|14|TRBJ1-5
TGTGCCAGCAGCTTCCGACAGGTGAATCAGCCCCAGCATTTT
CASSFRQVNQPQHF
>NA|TRBD2|TRBV10-2|14|TRBJ2-1
TGCGCCAGCAATCTAGGCGGGGGGTCTGGTGAGCAGTTCTTC
CASNLGGGSGEQFF
>NA|NA|TRBV4-2|15|TRBJ1-1
TGTGCCAGCAGCCCTACGACCGCCAGGGACACTGAAGCTTTCTTT
CASSPTTARDTEAFF
>NA|NA|TRBV19|13|TRBJ1-1
TGTGCCACCTCTATCGGTGGGAACACTGAAGCTTTCTTT
CATSIGGNTEAFF
>NA|NA|TRBV2|13|TRBJ1-4
TGTGCCAGCAGTGAAAAGGAGGTCGAAAAACTGTTTTTT
CASSEKEVEKLFF
>NA|NA|TRBV9|15|TRBJ1-6
TGTGCCAGCAGCGGAAGCACAGGGTTGAAATCACCCCTCCACTTT
CASSGSTGLKSPLHF
>NA|NA|TRBV7-2|14|TRBJ1-1
TGTGCCAGCAGCTTTTGGGACTCGGGAACTGAAGCTTTCTTT
CASSFWDSGTEAFF
>NA|NA|TRBV5-1|13|TRBJ1-1
TGCGCCAGCAGCTTGGAGGGGTTTGCTGAAGCTTTCTTT
CASSLEGFAEAFF
>once|TRBD2|TRBV4-1|16|TRBJ2-2
TGCGCCAGCAGCCACCCGGGGGGGGTTGGGGACGGGGAGCTGTTTTTT
CASSHPGGVGDGELFF
>NA|TRBD2|TRBV13|16|TRBJ2-7
TGTGCCAGCAGCTTATGGGGGGGAGGGATTTCCTACGAGCAGTACTTC
CASSLWGGGISYEQYF
>NA|NA|TRBV7-9|14|TRBJ1-2
TGTGCCAGCAGCTTATACAGGGAGGGGTATGGCTACACCTTC
CASSLYREGYGYTF
>NA|NA|TRBV11-2|13|TRBJ2-2
TGTGCCAGCAGCCCCCTCGACTACGGGGAGCTGTTTTTT
CASSPLDYGELFF
>NA|NA|TRBV19|18|TRBJ1-4
TGTGCCACGTTGGCGCCCAAAGGGGAGGAGGCCGAGGGTGAAAAACTGTTTTTT
CATLAPKGEEAEGEKLFF
>few|NA|TRBV5-1|14|TRBJ2-7
TGCGCCAGCAGCTTGACATTTTCGACCTACGAGCAGTACTTC
CASSLTFSTYEQYF
>NA|NA|TRBV30|9|TRBJ1-2
TGTGCCTGGAGTGTACCACTCACCTTC
CAWSVPLTF
>once|NA|TRBV7-8|14|TRBJ1-2
TGTGCCAGCAGCCCCCGGCGGGGCTCCTATGGCTACACCTTC
CASSPRRGSYGYTF